This record covers a single TCR beta chain. As handled by the study authors: Amplification with reference gene primers provided the estimates of nucleated cell counts. Assay used: immunoSEQ multiplex PCR; TCRdb lists only in-frame clones, some missing. Clone size and the V and J calls come from that table; the DNA yielded D and trimming. In the table there are 410,000 or so clones, about 88% of which are singletons. The source of the sample is a study of blood T cell repertoires in COVID-19. Study-wide background: Both acute and convalescent COVID-19 samples were obtained from the United States, Italy and Spain. T cells, B-cell-depleted T cells, or PBMCs provided the cDNA or gDNA that served as material.

Followed longitudinally, the Seattle patients had been enrolled during active infection. This receptor was obtained from a woman between 40 and 55 years old with COVID-19, enrolled during active disease. Sequenced input: peripheral blood.

The CDR3 bases are TGTGCCAGCAGCCAAGGACAGGGGAAGGTAGATGAGCAGTTCTTC. Protein: CASSQGQGKVDEQFF. This chain links TRBV7-9 with TRBJ2-1; 9 nucleotides line up with TRBD1. The CDR3 is 15 residues long. V lost 5 bases and J lost 8; bases outside the gene matches: 10. Per germline, CDR1 SEHNR and CDR2 FQNEAQ (reference sequence).